The clone carrying this T cell receptor (beta chain) was observed a handful of times. Breast cancer patients provided tissue from their axillary draining lymph nodes. TCRdb analysed the multiplex PCR reads with MiXCR anew, one entry per CDR3 protein. Of around 130,000 distinct CDR3 sequences in the sample, 21% were seen once. This sample was included in a study of breast tumors, draining lymph nodes, adjacent tissues. Sequencing was done on a sample of axillary lymph node tissue. The clonotype was recovered from a female donor with breast cancer. Some clones in this sample may be carry-over from other donors' samples.

The CDR3 spells CASSLYRLNSGNTIYF. The CDR3 coding sequence is TGTGCCAGCAGTTTATACAGGTTGAACTCTGGAAACACCATATATTTT. The chain combines TRBV28 with TRBJ1-3, with D perhaps TRBD1 (5 bases). There are 16 residues in the CDR3. Trimming stripped 1 base from V and 0 bases from J, with 10 bases between. Germline V CDR1 and CDR2: MDHEN, SYDVKM.